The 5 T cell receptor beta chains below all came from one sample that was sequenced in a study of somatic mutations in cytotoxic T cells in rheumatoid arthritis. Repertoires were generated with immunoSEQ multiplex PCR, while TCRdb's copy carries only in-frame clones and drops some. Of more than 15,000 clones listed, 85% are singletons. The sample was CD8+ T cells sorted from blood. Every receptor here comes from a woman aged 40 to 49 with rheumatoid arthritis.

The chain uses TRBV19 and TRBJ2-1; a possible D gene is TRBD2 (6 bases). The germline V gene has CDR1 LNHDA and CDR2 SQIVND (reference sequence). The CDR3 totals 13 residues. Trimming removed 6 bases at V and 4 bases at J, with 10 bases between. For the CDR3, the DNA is TGTGCCAGTAGGGCTAGCGCATACAATGAGCAGTTCTTC. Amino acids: CASRASAYNEQFF.

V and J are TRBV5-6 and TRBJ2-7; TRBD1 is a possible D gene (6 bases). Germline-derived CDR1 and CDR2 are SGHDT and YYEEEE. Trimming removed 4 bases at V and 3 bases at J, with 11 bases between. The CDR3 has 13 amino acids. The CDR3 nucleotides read TGTGCCAGCAGCCGGGACAAAATCTACGAGCAGTACTTC. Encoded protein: CASSRDKIYEQYF.

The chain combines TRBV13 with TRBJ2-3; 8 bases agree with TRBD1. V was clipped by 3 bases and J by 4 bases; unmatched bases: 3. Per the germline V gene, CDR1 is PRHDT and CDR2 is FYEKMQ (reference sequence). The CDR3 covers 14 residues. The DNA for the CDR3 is TGTGCCAGCAGCTTCCCAGGGGGCGCAGATACGCAGTATTTT. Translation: CASSFPGGADTQYF.

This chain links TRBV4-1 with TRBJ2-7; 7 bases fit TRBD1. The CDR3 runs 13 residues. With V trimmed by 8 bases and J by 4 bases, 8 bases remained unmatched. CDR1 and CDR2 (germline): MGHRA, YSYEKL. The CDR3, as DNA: TGCGCCAGCGGACCGGGACAGCTTTACGAGCAGTACTTC. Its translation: CASGPGQLYEQYF.

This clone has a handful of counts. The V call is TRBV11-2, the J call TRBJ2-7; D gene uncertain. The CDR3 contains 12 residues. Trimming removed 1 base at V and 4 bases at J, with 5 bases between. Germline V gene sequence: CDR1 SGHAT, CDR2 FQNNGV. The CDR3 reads CASSLANYEQYF. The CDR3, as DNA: TGTGCCAGCAGCTTAGCAAATTACGAGCAGTACTTC.